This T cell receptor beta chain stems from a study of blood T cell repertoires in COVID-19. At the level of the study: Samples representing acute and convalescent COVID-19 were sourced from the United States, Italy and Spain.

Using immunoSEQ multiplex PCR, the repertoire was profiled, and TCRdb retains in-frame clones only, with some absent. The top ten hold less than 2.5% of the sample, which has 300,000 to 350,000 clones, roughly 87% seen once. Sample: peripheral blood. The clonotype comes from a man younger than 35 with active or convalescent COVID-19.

CDR3 amino acids: CASSFRQGLAKNIQYF. The CDR3 DNA reads TGTGCCAGCAGTTTTAGACAGGGTCTAGCCAAAAACATTCAGTACTTC. The J gene is TRBJ2-4, the V gene TRBV27; 7 bases are shared with TRBD1. The CDR3 has 16 amino acids. From germline, CDR1 is MNHEY and CDR2 SMNVEV (reference sequence). Losses at the gene ends were 3 bases for V and 0 bases for J; bases not matched to a gene: 5.